A single sample is the source of the 17 T cell receptor beta chains below, sequenced in a study of blood T cell repertoires in COVID-19. TCRdb keeps only in-frame clones here, not all; method: immunoSEQ multiplex PCR. The sample has 150,000 or so clones; 86% are singletons. The sequenced sample consisted of peripheral blood. The source of these receptors is a man in his fifties or sixties with active or convalescent COVID-19.

The chain is built from TRBV19 and TRBJ2-5, with D hard to call. The V gene's germline CDR1 is LNHDA and CDR2 SQIVND (reference sequence). Trimming took 5 bases from V and 0 from J, leaving 7 bases between them. CDR3 length: 13 amino acids. The CDR3 region has the DNA TGTGCCAGTAGTCCCAGTAACCAAGAGACCCAGTACTTC. Translation: CASSPSNQETQYF.

The rearrangement joins TRBV2 to TRBJ2-1; 9 bases are shared with TRBD1. Trimming at V came to 6 bases and at J to 8 bases, leaving 14 bases not matched to a gene. This CDR3 comprises 16 residues. Germline CDR1 SNHLY, CDR2 FYNNEI. CDR3 amino acids: CASSQKDRGQGDEQFF. CDR3 sequence (DNA): TGTGCCAGCAGCCAGAAGGACAGGGGTCAAGGCGATGAGCAGTTCTTC. Full variable domain (outside the CDR3, taken from reference TRBV2 and TRBJ2-1): EPEVTQTPSHQVTQMGQEVILRCVPISNHLYFYWYRQILGQKVEFLVSFYNNEISEKSEIFDDQFSVERPDGSNFTLKIRSTKLEDSAMYFCASSQKDRGQGDEQFFGPGTRLTVL.

This clone was detected only a few times. The chain combines TRBV5-1 with TRBJ2-1; 10 bases agree with TRBD1. After removal of 3 bases from V and 10 bases from J, the junction contained 16 bases not matched to a gene. This CDR3 spans 17 amino acids. Germline loops: CDR1 SGHRS, CDR2 YFSETQ. The DNA for the CDR3 is TGCGCCAGCAGCTCGAAGCGAGGGACAGGGGAATCTTGGGAGCAGTTCTTC. Protein product: CASSSKRGTGESWEQFF.

The V gene is TRBV19, the J gene TRBJ2-7; 9 nucleotides agree with TRBD2. The J segment lost 2 bases and the V segment lost 6 bases, leaving 8 bases of the junction unmatched. The germline CDR1 and CDR2 sequences are LNHDA and SQIVND (reference sequence). The CDR3 length is 15 residues. DNA for the CDR3: TGTGCCAGTAGGCCCCCCGGCGGGGGGGCCTACGAGCAGTACTTC. This gives the protein CASRPPGGGAYEQYF.

The V gene is TRBV3-1 (or the pseudogene TRBV3-2), the J gene TRBJ2-3; D not certain. This CDR3 comprises 15 residues. Trimming took 1 base from V and 1 from J, leaving 9 bases between them. Germline lookup yields CDR1 LGHDT and CDR2 YNNKEL (reference sequence). The CDR3 is CASSQGKLRTDTQYF. The CDR3, as DNA: TGTGCCAGCAGCCAAGGTAAACTCCGCACAGATACGCAGTATTTT.

V gene TRBV4-2 combines with J gene TRBJ2-7; possibly TRBD2 for D (5 bases). The CDR3 loop spans 16 amino acids. The germline CDR1 and CDR2 sequences are LGHNA and YNFKEQ. Trimming cost V 0 bases and J 2 bases, with 14 bases left between them. The chain's CDR3 is CASSQDPTGRTYEQYF. DNA for the CDR3: TGTGCCAGCAGCCAAGATCCTACTGGGAGAACCTACGAGCAGTACTTC.

V usage is TRBV19 and J usage is TRBJ1-5; 8 bases are shared with TRBD1. V gave up 4 bases and J gave up 11 bases; unmatched junction bases: 16. The CDR3 runs to 16 residues. Germline CDR1 reads LNHDA; CDR2 reads SQIVND (reference sequence). The CDR3 DNA follows: TGTGCCAGTAGTACCCAAGGACAGGGCGGAAGTTGGGCCCAGCATTTT. It yields the protein CASSTQGQGGSWAQHF.

The V gene is TRBV30, the J gene TRBJ1-4; TRBD1 matches 9 bases. Unmatched junction bases numbered 12, after V lost 8 bases and J lost 2 bases. In germline, CDR1 is GTSNPN, CDR2 SVGIG (reference sequence). The CDR3 is made up of 16 amino acids. CDR3 nucleotide sequence: TGTGCCGCAACATACAGGGGGCAGAGGACTAATGAAAAACTGTTTTTT. Protein: CAATYRGQRTNEKLFF.

The V gene is TRBV5-4, the J gene TRBJ2-7, with TRBD2 matching 7 bases. From germline, CDR1 is SGHNT and CDR2 YYREEE (reference sequence). Losses at the gene ends were 2 bases for V and 1 base for J; bases not matched to a gene: 6. CDR3 length equals 15 residues. Written as DNA, the CDR3 is TGTGCCAGCAGCTTTAGTGCGGGGGAATCCTACGAGCAGTACTTC. It is translated as CASSFSAGESYEQYF. Full variable domain (missing parts from reference TRBV5-4 and TRBJ2-7): ETGVTQSPTHLIKTRGQQVTLRCSSQSGHNTVSWYQQALGQGPQFIFQYYREEENGRGNFPPRFSGLQFPNYSSELNVNALELDDSALYLCASSFSAGESYEQYFGPGTRLTVT.

This chain uses TRBV30 with TRBJ2-7; 9 bases are a match to TRBD2. Germline values: CDR1 GTSNPN, CDR2 SVGIG (reference sequence). The V segment lost 3 bases and the J segment 6 bases; nucleotides outside the gene matches: 9. CDR3 length: 14 residues. The CDR3 nucleotides are TGTGCCTGGAGACCCCTAGCGGGAATTGGCGAGCAGTACTTC. Protein sequence: CAWRPLAGIGEQYF.

The rearrangement uses TRBV7-6 and TRBJ2-3, with 8 nucleotides matching TRBD1. The CDR3 spans 14 residues. In germline, CDR1 is SGHVS, CDR2 FNYEAQ. V lost 1 base to trimming and J lost 10 bases; unmatched junction nucleotides: 7. CDR3 in amino acids: CASSLVGTGGSQYF. CDR3 bases: TGTGCCAGCAGCTTAGTAGGGACAGGAGGTTCGCAGTATTTT.

This rearrangement joins TRBV6-5 to TRBJ1-2, with TRBD1 matching over 9 bases. Germline V gives CDR1 MNHEY, CDR2 SVGAGI. The CDR3 sequence is 15 residues long. V lost 1 base to trimming and J lost 7 bases; unmatched junction nucleotides: 7. CDR3 residues: CASSYYRGQGGGYTF. CDR3 sequence (DNA): TGTGCCAGCAGTTACTACCGGGGACAGGGAGGTGGCTACACCTTC.

This chain connects TRBV5-1 to TRBJ1-4; 9 bases match TRBD1. V lost 1 base to trimming and J lost 0 bases; unmatched junction nucleotides: 7. Germline loops: CDR1 SGHRS, CDR2 YFSETQ. This CDR3 spans 18 amino acids. CDR3 in DNA: TGCGCCAGCAGCTTGAGGGGACAGGGTTTGTCAACTAATGAAAAACTGTTTTTT. It encodes CASSLRGQGLSTNEKLFF.

The V and J genes are TRBV9 and TRBJ2-3; 11 nucleotides line up with TRBD2. The CDR3 runs 19 residues. Germline CDR1 and CDR2: SGDLS and YYNGEE. V was clipped by 4 bases and J by 5 bases; unmatched bases: 18. The CDR3 loop is CASSPRPPGTSGPKDTQYF. In nucleotides, the CDR3 is TGTGCCAGCAGCCCTCGACCCCCCGGGACTAGCGGCCCTAAAGATACGCAGTATTTT.

The chain has TRBV6-2 or TRBV6-3 and TRBJ2-7; maybe TRBD2 (6 bases). Trimming pared 5 bases from V and 2 bases from J, leaving 10 bases between. The CDR3 consists of 13 residues. The V gene's germline CDR1 is MNHEY and CDR2 SVGEGT. CDR3 bases: TGTGCCAGCAGTCTTAGCGGACCCTACGAGCAGTACTTC. Translation: CASSLSGPYEQYF.

The chain is built from TRBV19 and TRBJ1-2; TRBD1 matches at 7 bases. CDR3 size: 15 residues. V lost 1 base, J lost 5 bases, and 7 bases stayed unmatched. CDR1 and CDR2 from the germline V gene are LNHDA and SQIVND (reference sequence). In DNA form, the CDR3 reads TGTGCCAGTAGTATAGTCATCGGACAGGCTTATGGCTACACCTTC. This translates into CASSIVIGQAYGYTF.

This chain links TRBV19 with TRBJ1-1; D is uncertain. The CDR3 spans 13 residues. Germline CDR1 is LNHDA and CDR2 is SQIVND (reference sequence). Trimming removed 5 bases from V and 0 bases from J, with 7 bases in between. The DNA of the CDR3 is TGTGCCAGTAGTTCAGACTTGAACACTGAAGCTTTCTTT. Translation: CASSSDLNTEAFF.